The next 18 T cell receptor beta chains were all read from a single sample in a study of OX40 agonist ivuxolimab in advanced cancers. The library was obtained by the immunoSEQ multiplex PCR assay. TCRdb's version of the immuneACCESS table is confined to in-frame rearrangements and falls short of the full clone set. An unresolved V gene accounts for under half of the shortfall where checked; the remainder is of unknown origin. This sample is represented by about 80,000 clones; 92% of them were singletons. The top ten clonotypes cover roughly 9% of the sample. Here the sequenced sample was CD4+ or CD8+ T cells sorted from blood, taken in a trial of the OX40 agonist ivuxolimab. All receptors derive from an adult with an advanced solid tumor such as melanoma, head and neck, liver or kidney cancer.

The CDR3 spells CASSPGVGLMNTEAFF. The DNA for the CDR3 is TGTGCCAGCAGCCCGGGGGTGGGGCTCATGAACACTGAAGCTTTCTTT. This chain links TRBV5-4 with TRBJ1-1, with D possibly being TRBD1 (5 bases). The ends were cut back, 4 bases at V and 0 bases at J, with 16 bases in the middle. The CDR3 runs 16 residues. Germline V gene lookup returns CDR1 SGHNT and CDR2 YYREEE (reference sequence).

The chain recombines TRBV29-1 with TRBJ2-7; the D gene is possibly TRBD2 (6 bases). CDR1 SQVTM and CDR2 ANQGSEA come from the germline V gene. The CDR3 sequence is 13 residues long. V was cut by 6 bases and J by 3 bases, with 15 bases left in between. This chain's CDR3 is CSVAGGGSYEQYF. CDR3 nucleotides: TGCAGCGTCGCTGGGGGAGGAAGCTACGAGCAGTACTTC.

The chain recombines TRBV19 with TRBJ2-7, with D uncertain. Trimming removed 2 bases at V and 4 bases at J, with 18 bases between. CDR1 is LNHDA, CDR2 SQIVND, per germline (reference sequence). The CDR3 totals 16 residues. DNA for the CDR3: TGTGCCAGTAGTATACATCCCACAGAGATCCCATACGAGCAGTACTTC. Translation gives CASSIHPTEIPYEQYF.

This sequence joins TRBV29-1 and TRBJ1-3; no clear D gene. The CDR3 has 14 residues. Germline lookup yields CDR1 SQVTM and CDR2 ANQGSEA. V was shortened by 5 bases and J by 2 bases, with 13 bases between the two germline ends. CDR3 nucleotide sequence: TGCAGCGTTCTCCCGAGTTACACTGGAAACACCATATATTTT. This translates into CSVLPSYTGNTIYF. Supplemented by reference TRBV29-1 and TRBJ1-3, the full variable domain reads SAVISQKPSRDICQRGTSLTIQCQVDSQVTMMFWYRQQPGQSLTLIATANQGSEATYESGFVIDKFPISRPNLTFSTLTVSNMSPEDSSIYLCSVLPSYTGNTIYFGEGSWLTVV.

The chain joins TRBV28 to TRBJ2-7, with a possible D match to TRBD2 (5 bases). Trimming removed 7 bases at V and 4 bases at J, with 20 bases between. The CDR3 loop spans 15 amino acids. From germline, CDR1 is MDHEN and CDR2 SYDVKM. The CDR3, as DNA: TGTGCCAGCACAAGGACTTCTGAATTGAATTACGAGCAGTACTTC. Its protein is CASTRTSELNYEQYF.

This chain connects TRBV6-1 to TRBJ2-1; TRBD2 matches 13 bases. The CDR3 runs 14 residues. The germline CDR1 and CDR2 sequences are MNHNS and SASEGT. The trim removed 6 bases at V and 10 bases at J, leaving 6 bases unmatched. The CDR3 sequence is CASRWTSGGYEQFF. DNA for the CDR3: TGTGCCAGCAGGTGGACTAGCGGGGGTTACGAGCAGTTCTTC.

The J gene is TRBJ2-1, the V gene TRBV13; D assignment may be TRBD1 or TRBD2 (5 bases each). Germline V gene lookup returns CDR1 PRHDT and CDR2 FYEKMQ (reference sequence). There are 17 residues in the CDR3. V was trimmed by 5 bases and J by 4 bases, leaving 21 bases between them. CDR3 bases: TGTGCCAGCAGCGCAAGTCTTGTCGGGGCTGAATACAATGAGCAGTTCTTC. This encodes CASSASLVGAEYNEQFF.

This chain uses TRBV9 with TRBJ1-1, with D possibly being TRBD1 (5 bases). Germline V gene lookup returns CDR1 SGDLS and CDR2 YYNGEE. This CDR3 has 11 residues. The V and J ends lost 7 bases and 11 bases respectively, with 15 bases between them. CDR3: CASGSYGTAFF. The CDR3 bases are TGTGCCAGCGGGAGTTACGGGACCGCTTTCTTT. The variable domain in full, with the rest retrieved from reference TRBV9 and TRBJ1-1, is DSGVTQTPKHLITATGQRVTLRCSPRSGDLSVYWYQQSLDQGLQFLIQYYNGEERAKGNILERFSAQQFPDLHSELNLSSLELGDSALYFCASGSYGTAFFGQGTRLTVV.

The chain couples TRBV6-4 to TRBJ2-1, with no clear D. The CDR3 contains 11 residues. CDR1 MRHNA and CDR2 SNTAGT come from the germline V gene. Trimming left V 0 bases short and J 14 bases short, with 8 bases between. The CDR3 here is CASSDSGPKFF. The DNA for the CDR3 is TGTGCCAGCAGTGACTCTGGACCAAAGTTCTTC.

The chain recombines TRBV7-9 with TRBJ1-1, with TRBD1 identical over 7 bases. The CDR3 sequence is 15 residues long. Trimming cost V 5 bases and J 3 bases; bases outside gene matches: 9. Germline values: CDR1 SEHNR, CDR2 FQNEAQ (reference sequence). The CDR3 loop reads CASSRTGVRDTEAFF. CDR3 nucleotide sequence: TGTGCCAGCAGCCGCACAGGGGTTCGGGACACTGAAGCTTTCTTT.

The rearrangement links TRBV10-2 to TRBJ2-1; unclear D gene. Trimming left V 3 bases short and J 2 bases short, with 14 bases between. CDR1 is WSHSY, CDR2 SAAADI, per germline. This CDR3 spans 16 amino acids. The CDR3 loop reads CASSDVGVAPYNEQFF. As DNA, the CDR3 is TGCGCCAGCAGTGATGTTGGGGTAGCACCCTACAATGAGCAGTTCTTC.

The CDR3 nucleotides read TGTGCCAGCAGTTTTCGACAGGGATTGAACACTGAAGCTTTCTTT. This codes for CASSFRQGLNTEAFF. The genes are TRBV6-1 and TRBJ1-1, with TRBD1 identical over 7 bases. CDR1 is MNHNS, CDR2 SASEGT, per germline. The V gene end was trimmed by 5 bases and the J gene end by 0 bases; junction bases not matched to a gene: 6. The CDR3 totals 15 residues.

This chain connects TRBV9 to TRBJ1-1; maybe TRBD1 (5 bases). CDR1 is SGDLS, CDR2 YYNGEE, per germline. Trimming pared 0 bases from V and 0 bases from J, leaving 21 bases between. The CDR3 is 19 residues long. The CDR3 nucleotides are TGTGCCAGCAGCGTAGTGGTGACCTCTAGACAGCTCATGAACACTGAAGCTTTCTTT. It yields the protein CASSVVVTSRQLMNTEAFF.

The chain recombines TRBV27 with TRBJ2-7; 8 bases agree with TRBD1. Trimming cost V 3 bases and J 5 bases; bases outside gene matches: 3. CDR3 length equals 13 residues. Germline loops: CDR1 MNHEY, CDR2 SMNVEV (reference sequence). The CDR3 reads CASSFFRGHEQYF. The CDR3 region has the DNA TGTGCCAGCAGTTTTTTCAGGGGGCACGAGCAGTACTTC.

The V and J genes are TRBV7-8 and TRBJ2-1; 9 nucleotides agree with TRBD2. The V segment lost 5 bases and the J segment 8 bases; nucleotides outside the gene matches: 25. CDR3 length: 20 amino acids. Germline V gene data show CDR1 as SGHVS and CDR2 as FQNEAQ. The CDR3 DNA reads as TGTGCCAGCAGCCGAAGACTTTACGGCGGGGGGGAGCTTATTGTGGATGAGCAGTTCTTC. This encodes CASSRRLYGGGELIVDEQFF.

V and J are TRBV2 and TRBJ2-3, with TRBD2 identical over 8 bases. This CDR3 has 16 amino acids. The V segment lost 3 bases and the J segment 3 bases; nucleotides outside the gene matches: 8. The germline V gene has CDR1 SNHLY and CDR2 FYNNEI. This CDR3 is CASSEPWAGGTDTQYF. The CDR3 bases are TGTGCCAGCAGTGAGCCCTGGGCGGGGGGAACAGATACGCAGTATTTT. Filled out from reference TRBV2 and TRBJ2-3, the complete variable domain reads EPEVTQTPSHQVTQMGQEVILRCVPISNHLYFYWYRQILGQKVEFLVSFYNNEISEKSEIFDDQFSVERPDGSNFTLKIRSTKLEDSAMYFCASSEPWAGGTDTQYFGPGTRLTVL.

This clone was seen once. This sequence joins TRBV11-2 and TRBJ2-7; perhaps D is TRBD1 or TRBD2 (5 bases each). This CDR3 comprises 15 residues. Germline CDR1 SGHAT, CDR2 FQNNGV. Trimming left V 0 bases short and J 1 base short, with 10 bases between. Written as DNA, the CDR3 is TGTGCCAGCAGCTTAGATCTGGGACGGTCCTACGAGCAGTACTTC. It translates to CASSLDLGRSYEQYF.

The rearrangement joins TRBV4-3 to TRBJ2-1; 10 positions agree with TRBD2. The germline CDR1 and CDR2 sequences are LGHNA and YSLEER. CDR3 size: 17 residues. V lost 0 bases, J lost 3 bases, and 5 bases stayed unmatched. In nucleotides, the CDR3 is TGCGCCAGCAGCCAAGATCGGGCTAGCGGGGGCTACAATGAGCAGTTCTTC. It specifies CASSQDRASGGYNEQFF.